This TCR beta chain appears in the sequencing data of a study of T cell responses to AZD1222 COVID-19 vaccine. Points from the study as a whole: Most donors were white British, females outnumbered males, and clonal diversity was possibly underestimated. Spike was spanned by vaccine-associated CD4 TCRs, with dominance at 160-218 and 743-854. Reportedly, close to half of spike-specific TCRs are directed against unmutated variant regions.

The table came from immunoSEQ multiplex PCR; TCRdb's copy has only in-frame clones and leaves some out. The sample holds roughly 200,000 clones; roughly nine tenths are singletons and the top ten take 1.7%. CDR3 length: 15 amino acids. Germline CDR1 SGHAT, CDR2 FQNNGV. V dropped 5 bases and J dropped 0 bases, with 11 bases sitting between them. For this clone: Antigen: not known.

Sequenced here: peripheral blood, sampled 28 days after the second AZD1222 dose. This clonotype was sampled from an adult who received the AZD1222 COVID-19 vaccine. J is TRBJ1-3 and V is TRBV11-2, with D maybe TRBD1 (5 bases). The CDR3, as DNA: TGTGCCAGCAGCCCCTGGGGCTCCTCTGGAAACACCATATATTTT. Encoded protein: CASSPWGSSGNTIYF.